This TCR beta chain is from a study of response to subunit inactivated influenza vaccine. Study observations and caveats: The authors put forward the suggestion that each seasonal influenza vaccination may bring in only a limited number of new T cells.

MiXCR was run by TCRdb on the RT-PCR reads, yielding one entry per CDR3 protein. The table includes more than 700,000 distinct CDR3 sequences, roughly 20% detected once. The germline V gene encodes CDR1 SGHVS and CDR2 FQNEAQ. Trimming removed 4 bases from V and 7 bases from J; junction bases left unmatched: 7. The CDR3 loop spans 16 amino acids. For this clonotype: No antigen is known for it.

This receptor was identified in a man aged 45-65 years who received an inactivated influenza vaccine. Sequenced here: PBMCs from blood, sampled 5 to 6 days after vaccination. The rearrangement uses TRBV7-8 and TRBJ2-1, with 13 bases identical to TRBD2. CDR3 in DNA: TGTGCCAGCAGCTCACTAGCGGGAGGGCCGGATAATGAGCAGTTCTTC. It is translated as CASSSLAGGPDNEQFF.